These T cell receptor beta chains were read from a single sample in a study of blood T cell repertoires in COVID-19. Sequencing was performed with immunoSEQ multiplex PCR; in TCRdb, only in-frame clones are kept and a portion is missing. The profile shows 150,000 to 200,000 clones, 70% to 85% of them singletons. Sequencing was done on a sample of peripheral blood. These receptors came from a young woman with acute or convalescent COVID-19. Both conserved end residues are part of each CDR3. Fields, in order: J gene, clone size, V gene, D gene, CDR3 protein, CDR3 DNA. A D gene is named only where the DNA matches it firmly. Clone size is shown for a subset of rows, as once, few, many or a class of expanded clone.

J gene: TRBJ1-3; clone size: .; V gene: TRBV18; D gene: TRBD1; CDR3 protein: CASSPQQGAIGNTIYF; CDR3 DNA: TGTGCCAGCTCACCTCAACAGGGGGCTATTGGAAACACCATATATTTT
J gene: TRBJ2-1; clone size: once; V gene: TRBV28; D gene: .; CDR3 protein: CASRPRTDSYNEQFF; CDR3 DNA: TGTGCCAGCAGACCCAGGACAGACTCCTACAATGAGCAGTTCTTC
J gene: TRBJ2-1; clone size: .; V gene: TRBV6-5; D gene: TRBD1; CDR3 protein: CASNARTGSYNEQFF; CDR3 DNA: TGTGCCAGCAATGCACGGACAGGAAGCTACAATGAGCAGTTCTTC
J gene: TRBJ2-1; clone size: .; V gene: TRBV5-1; D gene: TRBD2; CDR3 protein: CASSPGLAGPGNEQFF; CDR3 DNA: TGCGCCAGCAGCCCGGGACTAGCGGGGCCGGGGAATGAGCAGTTCTTC
J gene: TRBJ2-3; clone size: few; V gene: TRBV3-1/TRBV3-2; D gene: TRBD2; CDR3 protein: CARKRGTSGSFTDTQYF; CDR3 DNA: TGTGCCCGAAAACGGGGGACTAGCGGGAGTTTTACGGATACGCAGTATTTT
J gene: TRBJ1-2; clone size: .; V gene: TRBV6-4; D gene: TRBD1; CDR3 protein: CASSDSETGGPYGYTF; CDR3 DNA: TGTGCCAGCAGTGACTCGGAGACAGGGGGACCCTATGGCTACACCTTC
J gene: TRBJ2-1; clone size: .; V gene: TRBV27; D gene: TRBD2; CDR3 protein: CASSFGGGISYNEQFF; CDR3 DNA: TGTGCCAGCAGTTTTGGGGGAGGGATCTCCTACAATGAGCAGTTCTTC
J gene: TRBJ2-1; clone size: .; V gene: TRBV5-4; D gene: .; CDR3 protein: CASSLADREQFF; CDR3 DNA: TGTGCCAGCAGCTTGGCTGACAGGGAGCAGTTCTTC
J gene: TRBJ2-7; clone size: .; V gene: TRBV7-2; D gene: .; CDR3 protein: CASSPWGGIGFEQYF; CDR3 DNA: TGTGCCAGCAGCCCATGGGGCGGGATAGGTTTCGAGCAGTACTTC
J gene: TRBJ2-7; clone size: .; V gene: TRBV14; D gene: TRBD1; CDR3 protein: CASSRTGQTYEQYF; CDR3 DNA: TGTGCCAGCAGCCGGACAGGTCAGACCTACGAGCAGTACTTC
J gene: TRBJ1-2; clone size: .; V gene: TRBV5-4; D gene: .; CDR3 protein: CAISSGTSYGYTF; CDR3 DNA: TGTGCCATCTCCTCAGGGACTTCCTATGGCTACACCTTC
J gene: TRBJ2-7; clone size: medium-sized; V gene: TRBV7-8; D gene: .; CDR3 protein: CASSLVSGNSYEQYF; CDR3 DNA: TGTGCCAGCAGCTTAGTTTCGGGGAACTCCTACGAGCAGTACTTC
J gene: TRBJ2-2; clone size: few; V gene: TRBV28; D gene: TRBD2; CDR3 protein: CASSRTSGNTGELFF; CDR3 DNA: TGTGCCAGCAGCCGTACTAGCGGTAACACCGGGGAGCTGTTTTTT
J gene: TRBJ2-1; clone size: .; V gene: TRBV6-2/TRBV6-3; D gene: .; CDR3 protein: CASSYTTYNEQFF; CDR3 DNA: TGTGCCAGCAGTTACACAACCTACAATGAGCAGTTCTTC
J gene: TRBJ1-2; clone size: few; V gene: TRBV7-3; D gene: TRBD1; CDR3 protein: CASSPSGGKENYGYTF; CDR3 DNA: TGTGCCAGCAGCCCCTCAGGGGGGAAGGAGAACTATGGCTACACCTTC
J gene: TRBJ1-1; clone size: .; V gene: TRBV9; D gene: .; CDR3 protein: CASSVEGAGNTEAFF; CDR3 DNA: TGTGCCAGCAGCGTAGAAGGGGCCGGGAACACTGAAGCTTTCTTT
J gene: TRBJ2-1; clone size: .; V gene: TRBV6-5; D gene: TRBD2; CDR3 protein: CASRSGLAGVNEQFF; CDR3 DNA: TGTGCCAGCAGATCGGGACTAGCGGGAGTTAATGAGCAGTTCTTC
J gene: TRBJ2-3; clone size: .; V gene: TRBV11-3; D gene: TRBD2; CDR3 protein: CASSLGRGTSGGWIDTQYF; CDR3 DNA: TGTGCCAGCAGCTTAGGCCGGGGGACTAGCGGGGGGTGGATAGATACGCAGTATTTT
J gene: TRBJ1-2; clone size: few; V gene: TRBV9; D gene: .; CDR3 protein: CASSTDSLRGYTF; CDR3 DNA: TGTGCCAGCAGCACCGACAGCCTCCGGGGCTACACCTTC
J gene: TRBJ2-5; clone size: .; V gene: TRBV28; D gene: TRBD2; CDR3 protein: CASRKPTSGGAEETQYF; CDR3 DNA: TGTGCCAGCAGAAAACCCACGAGCGGGGGGGCGGAAGAGACCCAGTACTTC
J gene: TRBJ1-2; clone size: .; V gene: TRBV28; D gene: TRBD1; CDR3 protein: CAYQALGQGSGYTF; CDR3 DNA: TGTGCCTACCAAGCCCTGGGACAGGGTTCTGGCTACACCTTC
J gene: TRBJ1-1; clone size: .; V gene: TRBV27; D gene: .; CDR3 protein: CASSARAAGRVTEAFF; CDR3 DNA: TGTGCCAGCAGTGCTAGGGCTGCGGGAAGGGTCACTGAAGCTTTCTTT
J gene: TRBJ2-1; clone size: once; V gene: TRBV30; D gene: TRBD2; CDR3 protein: CAWSVPASGRANEQFF; CDR3 DNA: TGTGCCTGGAGTGTACCCGCTAGCGGGAGGGCCAATGAGCAGTTCTTC
J gene: TRBJ2-3; clone size: .; V gene: TRBV24-1; D gene: .; CDR3 protein: CATSDFQGLNTDTQYF; CDR3 DNA: TGTGCCACCAGTGATTTTCAGGGGCTGAACACAGATACGCAGTATTTT
J gene: TRBJ1-5; clone size: .; V gene: TRBV28; D gene: TRBD1; CDR3 protein: CASSDRANQPQHF; CDR3 DNA: TGTGCCAGCAGTGACAGGGCCAATCAGCCCCAGCATTTT
J gene: TRBJ2-2; clone size: .; V gene: TRBV25-1; D gene: TRBD1; CDR3 protein: CASSVGTGGTGELFF; CDR3 DNA: TGTGCCAGCAGTGTGGGGACAGGGGGCACCGGGGAGCTGTTTTTT
J gene: TRBJ1-1; clone size: .; V gene: TRBV14; D gene: .; CDR3 protein: CASSLQGTEAFF; CDR3 DNA: TGTGCCAGCAGCCTACAGGGCACTGAAGCTTTCTTT
J gene: TRBJ1-1; clone size: .; V gene: TRBV6-1; D gene: .; CDR3 protein: CASSDGGLRNTEAFF; CDR3 DNA: TGTGCCAGCAGTGATGGGGGCCTTAGAAACACTGAAGCTTTCTTT
J gene: TRBJ1-1; clone size: .; V gene: TRBV6-2/TRBV6-3; D gene: .; CDR3 protein: CASRYLGTAAFF; CDR3 DNA: TGTGCCAGCAGATACCTGGGGACTGCAGCTTTCTTT
J gene: TRBJ2-3; clone size: .; V gene: TRBV7-9; D gene: TRBD1; CDR3 protein: CASSDRQGPTDTQYF; CDR3 DNA: TGTGCCAGCAGCGACCGACAGGGGCCGACAGATACGCAGTATTTT